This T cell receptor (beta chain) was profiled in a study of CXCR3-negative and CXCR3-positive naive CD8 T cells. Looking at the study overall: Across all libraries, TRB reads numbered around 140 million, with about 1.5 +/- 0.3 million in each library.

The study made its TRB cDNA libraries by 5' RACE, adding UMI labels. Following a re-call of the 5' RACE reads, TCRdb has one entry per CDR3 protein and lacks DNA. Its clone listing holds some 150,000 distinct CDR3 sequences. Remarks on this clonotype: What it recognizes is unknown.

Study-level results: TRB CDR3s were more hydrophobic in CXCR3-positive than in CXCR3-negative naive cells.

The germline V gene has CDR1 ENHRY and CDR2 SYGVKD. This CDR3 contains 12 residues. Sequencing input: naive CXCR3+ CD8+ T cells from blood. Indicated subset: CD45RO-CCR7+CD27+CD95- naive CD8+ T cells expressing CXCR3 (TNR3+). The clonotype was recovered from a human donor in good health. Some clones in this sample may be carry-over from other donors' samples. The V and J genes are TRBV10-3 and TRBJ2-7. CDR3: CAISDRTYEQYF.